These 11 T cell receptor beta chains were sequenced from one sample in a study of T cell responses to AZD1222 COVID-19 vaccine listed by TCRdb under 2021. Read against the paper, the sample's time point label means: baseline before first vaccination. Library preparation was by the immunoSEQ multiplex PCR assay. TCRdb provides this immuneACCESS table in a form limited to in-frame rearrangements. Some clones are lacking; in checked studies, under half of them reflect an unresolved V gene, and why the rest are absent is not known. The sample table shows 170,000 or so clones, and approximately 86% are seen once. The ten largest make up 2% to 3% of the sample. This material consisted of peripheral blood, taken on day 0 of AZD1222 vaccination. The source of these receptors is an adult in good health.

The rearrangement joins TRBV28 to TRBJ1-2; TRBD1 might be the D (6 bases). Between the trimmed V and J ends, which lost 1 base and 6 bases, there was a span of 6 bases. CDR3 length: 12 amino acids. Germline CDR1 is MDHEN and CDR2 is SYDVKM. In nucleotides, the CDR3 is TGTGCCAGCAGTTTATACAGGGATGGCTACACCTTC. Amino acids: CASSLYRDGYTF.

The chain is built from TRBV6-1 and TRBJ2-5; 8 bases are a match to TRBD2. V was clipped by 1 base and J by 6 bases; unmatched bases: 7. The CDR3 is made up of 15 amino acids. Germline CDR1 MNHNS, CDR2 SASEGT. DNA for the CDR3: TGTGCCAGCAGTGAAGGTAGCGGGACCATGAAGACCCAGTACTTC. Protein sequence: CASSEGSGTMKTQYF.

The CDR3 sequence is CASSQVHEQYF. DNA for the CDR3: TGTGCCAGCAGCCAAGTCCACGAGCAGTACTTC. The chain carries TRBV3-1 (or the pseudogene TRBV3-2) and TRBJ2-7; D remains unclear. Deletions cut 1 base from V and 5 bases from J, with 3 bases between. The CDR3 spans 11 residues. The germline CDR1 and CDR2 sequences are LGHDT and YNNKEL (reference sequence).

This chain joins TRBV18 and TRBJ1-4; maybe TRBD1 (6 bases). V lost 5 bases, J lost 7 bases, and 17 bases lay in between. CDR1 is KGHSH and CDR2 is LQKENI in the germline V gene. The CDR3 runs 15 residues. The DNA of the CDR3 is TGTGCCAGCTCAACCATGTCGGGGGCGCTTGAAAAACTGTTTTTT. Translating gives CASSTMSGALEKLFF.

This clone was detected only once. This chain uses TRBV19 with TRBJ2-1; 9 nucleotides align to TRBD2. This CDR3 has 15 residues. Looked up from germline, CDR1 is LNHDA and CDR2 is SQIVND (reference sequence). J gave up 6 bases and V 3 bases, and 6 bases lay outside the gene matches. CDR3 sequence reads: CASSIGTSPSNEQFF. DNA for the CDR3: TGTGCCAGTAGTATCGGGACTAGCCCTTCCAATGAGCAGTTCTTC.

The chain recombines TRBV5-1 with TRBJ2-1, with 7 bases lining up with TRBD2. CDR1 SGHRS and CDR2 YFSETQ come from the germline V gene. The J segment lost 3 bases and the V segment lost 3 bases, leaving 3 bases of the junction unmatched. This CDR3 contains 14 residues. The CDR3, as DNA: TGCGCCAGCAGCTCAGCGGGATTCTACAATGAGCAGTTCTTC. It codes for CASSSAGFYNEQFF.

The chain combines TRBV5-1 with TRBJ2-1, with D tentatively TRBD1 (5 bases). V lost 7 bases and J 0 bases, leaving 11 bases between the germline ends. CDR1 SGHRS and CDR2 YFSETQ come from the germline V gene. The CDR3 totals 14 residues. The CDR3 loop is CASQLRGSYNEQFF. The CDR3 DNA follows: TGCGCCAGCCAGCTTAGGGGCTCCTACAATGAGCAGTTCTTC. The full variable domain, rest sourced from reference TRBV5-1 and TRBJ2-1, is KAGVTQTPRYLIKTRGQQVTLSCSPISGHRSVSWYQQTPGQGLQFLFEYFSETQRNKGNFPGRFSGRQFSNSRSEMNVSTLELGDSALYLCASQLRGSYNEQFFGPGTRLTVL.

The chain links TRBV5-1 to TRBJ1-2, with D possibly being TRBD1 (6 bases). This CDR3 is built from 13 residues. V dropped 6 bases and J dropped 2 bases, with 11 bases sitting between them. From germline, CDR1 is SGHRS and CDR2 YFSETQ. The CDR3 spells CASNLGQNYGYTF. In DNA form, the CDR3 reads TGCGCCAGCAACCTAGGACAGAACTATGGCTACACCTTC.

The CDR3 here is CASSLGSLAGGPGETQYF. The CDR3, as DNA: TGTGCCAGCAGCTTAGGCAGTCTAGCGGGAGGGCCGGGGGAGACCCAGTACTTC. V is TRBV7-2 and J is TRBJ2-5; the match to TRBD2 covers 12 bases. The V gene end was trimmed by 1 base and the J gene end by 5 bases; junction bases not matched to a gene: 11. Germline V gene sequence: CDR1 SGHTA, CDR2 FQGNSA. The CDR3 is 18 amino acids.

The CDR3 coding sequence is TGTGCCAGCAGTCGAGGAACAGGGATGGGTCAGCCCCAGCATTTT. Translated, it gives CASSRGTGMGQPQHF. The chain links TRBV6-5 to TRBJ1-5, with a weak D call TRBD1 (6 bases). The length of the CDR3 is 15 residues. The germline V and J ends were trimmed by 5 bases and 6 bases, with 17 bases remaining between them. From germline, CDR1 is MNHEY and CDR2 SVGAGI.

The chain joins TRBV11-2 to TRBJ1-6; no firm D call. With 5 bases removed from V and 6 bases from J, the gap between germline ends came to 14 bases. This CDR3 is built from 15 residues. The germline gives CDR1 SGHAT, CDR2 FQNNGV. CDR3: CASSLARYGNSPLHF. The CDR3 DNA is TGTGCCAGCAGCCTAGCTCGATATGGTAATTCACCCCTCCACTTT.